This T cell receptor beta chain was found in a study of cytomegalovirus exposure and HLA in healthy donors. Study-wide points: Most TCR beta V segments were productive about 90% or about 30% of the time in an earlier analysis. The authors confirmed in vitro that a few CMV-associated chains were specific for CMV antigens.

13 Jbeta primers and 60 Vbeta primers were used for the PCR. The method was immunoSEQ multiplex PCR; TCRdb's version includes in-frame clones alone and lacks a portion of them. The sample includes more than 110,000 clones. For this clone: Its antigen is not known.

Germline lookup yields CDR1 SGHTS and CDR2 YDEGEE. The CDR3 contains 13 residues. The V segment lost 5 bases and the J segment 9 bases; nucleotides outside the gene matches: 9. The chain couples TRBV5-8 to TRBJ1-1; 8 bases map to TRBD1. The TCR comes from a man aged 35-49 years in good health and CMV-seronegative. The sample consisted of PBMCs. The CDR3 coding sequence is TGTGCCAGCAGATCCATAATCAGGGGGCAAGCTTTCTTT. Translated: CASRSIIRGQAFF.